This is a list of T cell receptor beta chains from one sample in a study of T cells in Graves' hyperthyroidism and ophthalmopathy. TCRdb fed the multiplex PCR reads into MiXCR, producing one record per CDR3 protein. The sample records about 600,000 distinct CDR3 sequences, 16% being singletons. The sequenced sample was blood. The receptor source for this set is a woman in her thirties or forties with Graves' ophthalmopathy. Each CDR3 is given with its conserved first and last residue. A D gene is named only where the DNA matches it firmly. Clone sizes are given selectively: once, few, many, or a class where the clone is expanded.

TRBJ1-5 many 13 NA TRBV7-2 TGTGCCAGCAGCTTAGTGGAACGACAGCCCCAGCATTTT CASSLVERQPQHF
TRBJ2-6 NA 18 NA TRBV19 TGTGCCAGTAGGAAACTAGCAGGGCGAGTTGCTGGGGCCAACGTCCTGACTTTC CASRKLAGRVAGANVLTF
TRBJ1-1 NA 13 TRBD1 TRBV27 TGTGCCAGCAGGCCCGGGACAGGGGCTGAAGCTTTCTTT CASRPGTGAEAFF
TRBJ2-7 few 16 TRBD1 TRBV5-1 TGCGCCAGCAGCTTTGGGACAGGGGGACTTTCCTACGAGCAGTACTTC CASSFGTGGLSYEQYF
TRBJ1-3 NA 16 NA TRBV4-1 TGCGCCAGCAGCCGAAGTGGGGGGGCGACTGGAAACACCATATATTTT CASSRSGGATGNTIYF
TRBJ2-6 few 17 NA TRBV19 TGTGCCAGTAGTGGGCCAGGGCCACCCTCTGGGGCCAACGTCCTGACTTTC CASSGPGPPSGANVLTF
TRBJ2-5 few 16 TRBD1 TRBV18 TGTGCCAGCTCACAAACGGGACAGGGCCTCCAAGAGACCCAGTACTTC CASSQTGQGLQETQYF
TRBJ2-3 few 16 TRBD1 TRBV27 TGTGCCAGCAGGGGGTGGGGGACAGGGCGAGTAGATACGCAGTATTTT CASRGWGTGRVDTQYF
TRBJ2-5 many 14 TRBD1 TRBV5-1 TGCGCCAGCAGCTCCTCGGACAGGGGGGAGACCCAGTACTTC CASSSSDRGETQYF
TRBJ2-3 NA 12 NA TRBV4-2 TGTGCCAGCAGGACCCGCACAGATACGCAGTATTTT CASRTRTDTQYF
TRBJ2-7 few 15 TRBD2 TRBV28 TGTGCCAGCCGAGGGCTCACTAGCGGGAGCTACGAGCAGTACTTC CASRGLTSGSYEQYF
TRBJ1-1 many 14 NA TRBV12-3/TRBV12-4 TGTGCCAGCAGTCGGACAGCCTTGAACACTGAAGCTTTCTTT CASSRTALNTEAFF
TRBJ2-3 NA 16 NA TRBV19 TGTGCCAGTAGTATCAGAGGGGCGCGGAACACAGATACGCAGTATTTT CASSIRGARNTDTQYF
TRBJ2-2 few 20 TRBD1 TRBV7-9 TGTGCCAGCACTTCGATATACTTAACAGGGGCCCAACCGAACACCGGGGAGCTGTTTTTT CASTSIYLTGAQPNTGELFF
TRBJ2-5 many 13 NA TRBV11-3 TGTGCCAGCAGCCCCGGCCCTTCAGAGACCCAGTACTTC CASSPGPSETQYF
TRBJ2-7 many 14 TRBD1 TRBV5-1 TGCGCCAGCAAGCCTGAAGGACAGGGCTACGAGCAGTACTTC CASKPEGQGYEQYF
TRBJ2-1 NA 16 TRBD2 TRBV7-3 TGTGCCAGCAGACAGACTAGCGGGGGGAACCTGGGGGAGCAGTTCTTC CASRQTSGGNLGEQFF
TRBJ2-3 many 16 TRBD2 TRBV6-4 TGTGCCAGCAGTGACATAGCGGGCCGAGGGGCAGATACGCAGTATTTT CASSDIAGRGADTQYF
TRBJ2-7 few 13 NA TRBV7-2 TGTGCCAGCAGCTCGCCCCTTAACTACGAGCAGTACTTC CASSSPLNYEQYF
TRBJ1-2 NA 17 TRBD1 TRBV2 TGTGCCAGCAGTGAAGAGGGCGGGACAGGAGTTAACTATGGCTACACCTTC CASSEEGGTGVNYGYTF
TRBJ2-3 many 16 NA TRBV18 TGTGCCAGCTCACCACCCACAATAAGGCCCACAGATACGCAGTATTTT CASSPPTIRPTDTQYF
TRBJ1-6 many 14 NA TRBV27 TGTGCCAGCAGTTTATACACCTATAATTCACCCCTCCACTTT CASSLYTYNSPLHF
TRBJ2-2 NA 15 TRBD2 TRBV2 TGTGCCAGTGGCTTCGGGGGGGCGAACACCGGGGAGCTGTTTTTT CASGFGGANTGELFF
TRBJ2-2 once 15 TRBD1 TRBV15 TGTGCCACCAGCAAGGGACAGGGAGACACCGGGGAGCTGTTTTTT CATSKGQGDTGELFF
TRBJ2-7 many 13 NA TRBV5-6 TGTGCCAGCAGCTACCTCCAAAATTACGAGCAGTACTTC CASSYLQNYEQYF
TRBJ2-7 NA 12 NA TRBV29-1 TGCAGCGTTGAATTAGGTGGATACGAGCAGTACTTC CSVELGGYEQYF
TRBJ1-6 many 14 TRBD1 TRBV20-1 TGCAGTGCTAGGGACAGGGGGTTTAATTCACCCCTCCACTTT CSARDRGFNSPLHF